The rows below give T cell receptor beta chains drawn from one sample of a study of identifying expanded T cells in peripheral blood. Here immunoSEQ multiplex PCR was the method, and the copy in TCRdb shows in-frame clones only, minus some. The sample contains about 52,000 clones, around 82% of which appear only once. Sequencing was carried out using blood. These receptors all stem from a person between 18 and 70 years old in good health. Each CDR3 is given with its conserved first and last residue. D genes are given only for firm matches. Where a row states a size, it is once, few, many or the class of an expanded clone; other rows omit it.

>TRBJ2-5|.|14|TRBV21-1|.
CASSEDRVEGAQYF
TGTGCCAGCAGCGAAGACAGGGTTGAAGGGGCCCAGTACTTC
>TRBJ2-7|.|14|TRBV9|few
CASSVSVGLYEQYF
TGTGCCAGCAGCGTATCGGTTGGCCTCTACGAGCAGTACTTC
>TRBJ1-3|.|11|TRBV20-1|.
CSAVQGNTIYF
TGCAGTGCTGTACAGGGAAACACCATATATTTT
>TRBJ2-3|.|13|TRBV5-1|.
CASSPHQTDTQYF
TGCGCCAGCAGCCCCCACCAGACAGATACGCAGTATTTT
>TRBJ1-2|.|12|TRBV19|.
CASSPRTDGYTF
TGTGCCAGTAGTCCTAGGACAGATGGCTACACCTTC
>TRBJ2-3|.|15|TRBV7-6|once
CASSSRTAFTDTQYF
TGTGCCAGCAGCTCACGGACAGCCTTCACAGATACGCAGTATTTT
>TRBJ2-1|TRBD2|17|TRBV11-2|.
CASSLGGGTSHVNEQFF
TGTGCCAGCAGCTTAGGTGGGGGGACTAGCCATGTCAATGAGCAGTTCTTC
>TRBJ2-3|.|14|TRBV5-1|.
CASSLRPYTDTQYF
TGCGCCAGCAGCTTGCGTCCCTACACAGATACGCAGTATTTT
>TRBJ2-1|.|14|TRBV4-2|.
CASSQAPDFNEQFF
TGTGCCAGCAGCCAAGCTCCCGACTTCAATGAGCAGTTCTTC
>TRBJ2-3|.|14|TRBV9|.
CASSVNTATDTQYF
TGTGCCAGCAGCGTAAACACGGCCACAGATACGCAGTATTTT
>TRBJ1-5|.|17|TRBV27|.
CASSTFQGYGSNQPQHF
TGTGCCAGCAGTACTTTCCAGGGGTACGGTAGCAATCAGCCCCAGCATTTT
>TRBJ2-1|.|13|TRBV10-3|.
CATWDSIYNEQFF
TGTGCCACCTGGGACTCCATCTACAATGAGCAGTTCTTC
>TRBJ2-4|.|15|TRBV7-2|.
CASSPSSNPQNIQYF
TGTGCCAGCAGTCCGTCCTCTAATCCCCAAAACATTCAGTACTTC
>TRBJ2-1|TRBD2|17|TRBV11-3|once
CASSLGSGSFRYNEQFF
TGTGCCAGCAGCTTAGGAAGCGGGAGTTTCCGATACAATGAGCAGTTCTTC
>TRBJ2-1|TRBD1|15|TRBV19|.
CASSTDREIGVEQFF
TGTGCCAGTAGTACAGACAGGGAAATTGGTGTTGAGCAGTTCTTC
>TRBJ2-5|.|13|TRBV7-9|once
CASSLRSQETQYF
TGTGCCAGCAGCTTACGGTCCCAAGAGACCCAGTACTTC
>TRBJ2-3|.|16|TRBV9|.
CASRGGLATSTDTQYF
TGTGCCAGCAGAGGGGGGCTAGCGACTAGCACAGATACGCAGTATTTT
>TRBJ2-1|.|17|TRBV4-3|few
CASSQEFSGSSYNEQFF
TGCGCCAGCAGCCAAGAATTTAGCGGAAGCTCCTACAATGAGCAGTTCTTC
>TRBJ1-1|.|13|TRBV19|medium-sized
CASRGFTGTEAFF
TGTGCCAGTAGGGGCTTTACAGGGACTGAAGCTTTCTTT
>TRBJ1-4|TRBD1|14|TRBV14|few
CASSQATGGGELFF
TGTGCCAGCAGCCAAGCGACAGGGGGCGGGGAACTGTTTTTT
>TRBJ1-5|.|15|TRBV7-3|.
CASSLAHERRNPQHF
TGTGCCAGCAGCTTAGCTCACGAGAGGAGAAACCCCCAGCATTTT
>TRBJ2-2|.|15|TRBV6-5|.
CASSYGGLGTGELFF
TGTGCCAGCAGTTACGGGGGACTGGGCACCGGGGAGCTGTTTTTT
>TRBJ2-7|.|13|TRBV9|.
CASSVGGKDEQYF
TGTGCCAGCAGCGTGGGTGGGAAAGACGAGCAGTACTTC
>TRBJ1-4|TRBD1|13|TRBV29-1|.
CSVAQGAGEKLFF
TGCAGCGTAGCACAGGGGGCAGGTGAAAAACTGTTTTTT
>TRBJ1-2|.|15|TRBV4-1|once
CASSQDISANYGYTF
TGCGCCAGCAGCCAAGATATTTCAGCTAACTATGGCTACACCTTC
>TRBJ1-5|.|14|TRBV29-1|.
CSVAEFNSNQPQHF
TGCAGCGTTGCCGAATTTAATAGCAATCAGCCCCAGCATTTT
>TRBJ1-3|TRBD1|14|TRBV27|.
CASSRGLPGNTIYF
TGTGCCAGCAGCAGGGGGCTCCCTGGAAACACCATATATTTT
>TRBJ1-1|.|17|TRBV27|.
CASSPLGLGERNTEAFF
TGTGCCAGCAGTCCACTAGGTTTAGGGGAGCGGAACACTGAAGCTTTCTTT
>TRBJ1-1|.|18|TRBV19|.
CASSIAPIQGYANTEAFF
TGTGCCAGTAGTATAGCCCCTATACAGGGCTATGCGAACACTGAAGCTTTCTTT
>TRBJ1-2|.|16|TRBV5-4|.
CASSSRGSGGGYGYTF
TGTGCCAGCAGCTCCAGGGGCTCAGGTGGGGGCTATGGCTACACCTTC
>TRBJ2-6|.|15|TRBV19|.
CASSIGYSGANVLTF
TGTGCCAGTAGTATAGGGTACTCTGGGGCCAACGTCCTGACTTTC
>TRBJ1-2|TRBD1|14|TRBV29-1|.
CSVLRDSLNYGYTF
TGCAGCGTCCTCCGGGACAGCCTTAACTATGGCTACACCTTC
>TRBJ1-6|.|15|TRBV19|.
CASTPGSSVNSPLHF
TGTGCCAGTACCCCTGGTAGCAGCGTGAATTCACCCCTCCACTTT
>TRBJ2-7|TRBD2|14|TRBV7-8|.
CASRSSGGSYEQYF
TGTGCCAGCAGATCGAGCGGGGGGTCCTACGAGCAGTACTTC
>TRBJ1-6|.|17|TRBV25-1|.
CASSESRGSSYNSPLHF
TGTGCCAGCAGTGAATCGAGAGGGAGCTCCTATAATTCACCCCTCCACTTT
>TRBJ2-1|.|16|TRBV10-3|.
CAISESARVSYNEQFF
TGTGCCATCAGTGAAAGTGCCAGAGTCTCCTACAATGAGCAGTTCTTC
>TRBJ1-6|.|15|TRBV9|.
CASSVASTGNSPLHF
TGTGCCAGCAGCGTAGCGTCAACAGGGAATTCACCCCTCCACTTT
>TRBJ1-2|TRBD1|14|TRBV11-3|.
CASSLGQAESGYTF
TGTGCCAGCAGCTTGGGACAGGCGGAGAGTGGCTACACCTTC
>TRBJ2-1|TRBD1|16|TRBV18|.
CASSSSGQAFYNEQFF
TGTGCCAGCTCAAGCTCGGGACAGGCGTTCTACAATGAGCAGTTCTTC
>TRBJ2-3|.|15|TRBV7-2|few
CASSLAGPSRDTQYF
TGTGCCAGCAGCTTAGCGGGCCCCTCGAGGGATACGCAGTATTTT
>TRBJ2-7|TRBD2|14|TRBV27|.
CASSLQGGSYEQYF
TGTGCCAGCAGTTTACAGGGAGGGAGTTACGAGCAGTACTTC
>TRBJ1-5|TRBD1|14|TRBV11-2|.
CASSSGQGNQPQHF
TGTGCCAGCAGCTCCGGACAGGGAAACCAGCCCCAGCATTTT
>TRBJ2-6|TRBD1|17|TRBV18|.
CASSIHRGTPGANVLTF
TGTGCCAGCTCAATCCACAGGGGAACCCCTGGGGCCAACGTCCTGACTTTC
>TRBJ2-2|.|13|TRBV29-1|.
CSVNRQNTGELFF
TGCAGCGTTAATCGACAGAACACCGGGGAGCTGTTTTTT
>TRBJ2-1|TRBD2|15|TRBV5-4|.
CASSLGLAEYNEQFF
TGTGCCAGCAGTTTGGGGCTAGCGGAATACAATGAGCAGTTCTTC
>TRBJ2-1|.|15|TRBV9|.
CASSASGLPLNEQFF
TGTGCCAGCAGCGCTTCGGGACTTCCACTTAATGAGCAGTTCTTC
>TRBJ2-3|.|13|TRBV7-8|.
CASSGDLPDTQYF
TGTGCCAGCAGCGGAGATCTTCCAGATACGCAGTATTTT
>TRBJ2-5|TRBD1|13|TRBV7-2|.
CASSLRGRETQYF
TGTGCCAGCAGCTTAAGGGGGCGAGAGACCCAGTACTTC
>TRBJ2-1|TRBD2|15|TRBV9|once
CASSVGLAGAYEQFF
TGTGCCAGCAGCGTAGGACTAGCGGGAGCTTATGAGCAGTTCTTC
>TRBJ1-3|.|15|TRBV6-1|.
CAIQTTVNNGNTIYF
TGTGCCATCCAGACGACCGTAAACAATGGAAACACCATATATTTT
>TRBJ2-5|.|14|TRBV7-6|.
CASSLGTGTETQYF
TGTGCCAGCAGCTTAGGGACGGGGACGGAGACCCAGTACTTC
>TRBJ1-5|.|14|TRBV21-1|medium-sized
CASSKAQRECPQHF
TGTGCCAGCAGCAAAGCGCAGCGGGAGTGTCCCCAGCATTTT